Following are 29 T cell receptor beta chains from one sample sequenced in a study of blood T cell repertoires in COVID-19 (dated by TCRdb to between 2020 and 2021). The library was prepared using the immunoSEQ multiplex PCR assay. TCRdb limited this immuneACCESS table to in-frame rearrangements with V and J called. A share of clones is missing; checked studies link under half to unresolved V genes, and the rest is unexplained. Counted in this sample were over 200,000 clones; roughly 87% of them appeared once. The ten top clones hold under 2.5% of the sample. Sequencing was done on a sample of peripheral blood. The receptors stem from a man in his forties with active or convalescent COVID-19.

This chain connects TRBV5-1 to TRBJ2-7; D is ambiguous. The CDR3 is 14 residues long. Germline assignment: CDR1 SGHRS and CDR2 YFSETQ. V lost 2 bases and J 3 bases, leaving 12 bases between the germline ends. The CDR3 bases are TGCGCCAGCAGCTTCGGTCACGGCGGCTACGAGCAGTACTTC. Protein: CASSFGHGGYEQYF.

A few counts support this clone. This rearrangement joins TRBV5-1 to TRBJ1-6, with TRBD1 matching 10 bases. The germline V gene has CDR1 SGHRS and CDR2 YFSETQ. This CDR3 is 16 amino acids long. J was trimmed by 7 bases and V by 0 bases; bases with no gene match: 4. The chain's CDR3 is CASSLADRGPNSPLHF. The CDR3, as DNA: TGCGCCAGCAGCTTGGCAGACAGGGGGCCGAATTCACCCCTCCACTTT.

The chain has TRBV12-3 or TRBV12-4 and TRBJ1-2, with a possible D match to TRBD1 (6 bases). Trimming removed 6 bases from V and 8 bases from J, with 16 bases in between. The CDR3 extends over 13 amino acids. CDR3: CASRGAGVRGYTF. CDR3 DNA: TGTGCCAGCAGGGGGGCAGGGGTTCGCGGCTACACCTTC.

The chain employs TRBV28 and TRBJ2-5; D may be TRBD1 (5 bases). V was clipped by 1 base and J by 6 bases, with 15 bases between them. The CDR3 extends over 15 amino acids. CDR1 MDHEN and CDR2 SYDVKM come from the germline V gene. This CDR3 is CASSLLIFQGQTQYF. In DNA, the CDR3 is TGTGCCAGCAGTTTATTAATTTTCCAGGGCCAGACCCAGTACTTC.

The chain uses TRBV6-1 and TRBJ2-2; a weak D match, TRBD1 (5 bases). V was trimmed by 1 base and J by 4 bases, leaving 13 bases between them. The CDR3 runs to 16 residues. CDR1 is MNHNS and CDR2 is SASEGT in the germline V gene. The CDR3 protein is CASSEGWGASTGELFF. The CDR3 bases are TGTGCCAGCAGTGAAGGCTGGGGCGCGAGCACCGGGGAGCTGTTTTTT.

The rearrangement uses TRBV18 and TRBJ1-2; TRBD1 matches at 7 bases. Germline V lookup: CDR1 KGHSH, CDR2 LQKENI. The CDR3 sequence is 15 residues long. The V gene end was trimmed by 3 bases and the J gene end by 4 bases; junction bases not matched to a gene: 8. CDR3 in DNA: TGTGCCAGCTCACCGGCTCCAAACAGGGGCTATGGCTACACCTTC. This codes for CASSPAPNRGYGYTF. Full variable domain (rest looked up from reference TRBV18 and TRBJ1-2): NAGVMQNPRHLVRRRGQEARLRCSPMKGHSHVYWYRQLPEEGLKFMVYLQKENIIDESGMPKERFSAEFPKEGPSILRIQQVVRGDSAAYFCASSPAPNRGYGYTFGSGTRLTVV.

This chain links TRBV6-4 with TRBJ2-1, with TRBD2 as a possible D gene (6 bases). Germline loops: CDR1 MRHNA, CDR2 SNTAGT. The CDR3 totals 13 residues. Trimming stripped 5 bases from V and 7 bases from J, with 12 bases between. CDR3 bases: TGTGCCAGCAGTCGGGAGTTGAGAAATGAGCAGTTCTTC. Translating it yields CASSRELRNEQFF.

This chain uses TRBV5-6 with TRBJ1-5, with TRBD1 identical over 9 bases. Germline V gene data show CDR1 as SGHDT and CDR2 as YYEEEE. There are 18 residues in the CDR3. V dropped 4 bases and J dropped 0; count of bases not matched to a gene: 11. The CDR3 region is CASSLSGQGKYSNQPQHF. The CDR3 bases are TGTGCCAGCAGCCTATCGGGACAGGGTAAATATAGCAATCAGCCCCAGCATTTT.

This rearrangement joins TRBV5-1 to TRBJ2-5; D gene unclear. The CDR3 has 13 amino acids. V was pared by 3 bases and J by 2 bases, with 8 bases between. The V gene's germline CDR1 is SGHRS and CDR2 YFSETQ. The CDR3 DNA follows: TGCGCCAGCAGCTCAATACTTCAAGAGACCCAGTACTTC. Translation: CASSSILQETQYF.

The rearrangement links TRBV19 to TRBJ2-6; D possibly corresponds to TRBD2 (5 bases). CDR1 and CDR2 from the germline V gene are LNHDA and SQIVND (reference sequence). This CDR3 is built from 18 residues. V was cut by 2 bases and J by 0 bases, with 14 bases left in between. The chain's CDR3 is CASSIWRTPLSGANVLTF. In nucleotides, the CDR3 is TGTGCCAGTAGTATATGGAGGACCCCCCTCTCTGGGGCCAACGTCCTGACTTTC.

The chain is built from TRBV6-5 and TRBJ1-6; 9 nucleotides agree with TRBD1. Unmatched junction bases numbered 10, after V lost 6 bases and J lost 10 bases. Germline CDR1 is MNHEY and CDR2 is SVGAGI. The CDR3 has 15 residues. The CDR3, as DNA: TGTGCCAGCAGGCTTGGACAGGGGAGGAGCTCACCCCTCCACTTT. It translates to CASRLGQGRSSPLHF.

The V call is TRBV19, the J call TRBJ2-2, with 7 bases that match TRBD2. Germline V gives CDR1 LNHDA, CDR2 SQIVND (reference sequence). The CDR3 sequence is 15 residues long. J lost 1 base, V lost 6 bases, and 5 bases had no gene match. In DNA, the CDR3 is TGTGCCAGTAGCCCCTGGGGGGGGAACACCGGGGAGCTGTTTTTT. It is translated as CASSPWGGNTGELFF.

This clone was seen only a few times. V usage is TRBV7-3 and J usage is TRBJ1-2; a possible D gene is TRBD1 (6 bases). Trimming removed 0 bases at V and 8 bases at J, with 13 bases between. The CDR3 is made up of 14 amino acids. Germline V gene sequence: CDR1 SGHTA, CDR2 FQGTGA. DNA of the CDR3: TGTGCCAGCAGCTTAACGGCGGGGGGCGCCGGCTACACCTTC. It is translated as CASSLTAGGAGYTF.

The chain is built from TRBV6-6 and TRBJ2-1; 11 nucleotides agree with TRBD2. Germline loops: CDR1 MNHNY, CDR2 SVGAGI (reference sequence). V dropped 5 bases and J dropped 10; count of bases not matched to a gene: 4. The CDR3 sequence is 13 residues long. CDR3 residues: CASSRRLAGEQFF. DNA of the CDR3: TGTGCCAGCAGTCGCCGACTAGCGGGGGAGCAGTTCTTC.

The CDR3 nucleotides are TGTGCCAGCAGTTTATCCCAACAGGGGGCCTACGAGCAGTACTTC. This translates into CASSLSQQGAYEQYF. The V and J genes are TRBV27 and TRBJ2-7; 8 bases match TRBD1. CDR3 length: 15 amino acids. Germline-derived CDR1 and CDR2 are MNHEY and SMNVEV (reference sequence). V lost 0 bases to trimming and J lost 2 bases; unmatched junction nucleotides: 3.

CDR3 amino acids: CASSRDRLAGVSYEQYF. For the CDR3, the DNA is TGTGCCAGCAGCCGGGACCGACTAGCGGGGGTCTCCTACGAGCAGTACTTC. The chain combines TRBV3-1 (or the pseudogene TRBV3-2) with TRBJ2-7; 12 nucleotides match TRBD2. With V trimmed by 4 bases and J by 0 bases, 7 bases remained unmatched. CDR3 length: 17 residues. Per germline, CDR1 LGHDT and CDR2 YNNKEL (reference sequence).

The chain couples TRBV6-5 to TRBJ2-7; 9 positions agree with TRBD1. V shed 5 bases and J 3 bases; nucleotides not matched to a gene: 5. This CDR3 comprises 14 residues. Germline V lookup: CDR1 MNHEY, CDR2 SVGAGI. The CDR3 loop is CASSRDRASYEQYF. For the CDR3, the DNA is TGTGCCAGCAGTCGGGACAGGGCGAGCTACGAGCAGTACTTC.

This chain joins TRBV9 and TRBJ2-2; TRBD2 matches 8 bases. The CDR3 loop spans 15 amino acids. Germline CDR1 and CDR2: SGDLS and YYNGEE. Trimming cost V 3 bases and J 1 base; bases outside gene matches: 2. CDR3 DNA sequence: TGTGCCAGCAGCGGACTAGCGCTGAACACCGGGGAGCTGTTTTTT. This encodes CASSGLALNTGELFF.

The DNA of the CDR3 is TGTGCCAGCAGTCCAGGGACTAGCGGGGGTGATGAGCAGTTCTTC. It specifies CASSPGTSGGDEQFF. The chain uses TRBV27 and TRBJ2-1; 14 nucleotides agree with TRBD2. J lost 8 bases, V lost 5 bases, and 5 bases had no gene match. The CDR3 runs 15 residues. The germline gives CDR1 MNHEY, CDR2 SMNVEV (reference sequence).

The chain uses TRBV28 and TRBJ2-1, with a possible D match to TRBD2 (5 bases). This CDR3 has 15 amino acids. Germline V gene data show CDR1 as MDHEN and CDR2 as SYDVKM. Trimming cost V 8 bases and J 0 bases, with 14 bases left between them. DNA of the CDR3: TGTGCCAGCCTCTCGCTTGGGAGCTCCTACAATGAGCAGTTCTTC. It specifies CASLSLGSSYNEQFF.

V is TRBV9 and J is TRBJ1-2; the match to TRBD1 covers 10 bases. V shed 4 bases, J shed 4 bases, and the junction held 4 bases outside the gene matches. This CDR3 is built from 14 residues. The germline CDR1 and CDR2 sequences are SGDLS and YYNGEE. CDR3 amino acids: CASSPTGGGYGYTF. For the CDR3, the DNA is TGTGCCAGCAGCCCGACAGGGGGCGGCTATGGCTACACCTTC.

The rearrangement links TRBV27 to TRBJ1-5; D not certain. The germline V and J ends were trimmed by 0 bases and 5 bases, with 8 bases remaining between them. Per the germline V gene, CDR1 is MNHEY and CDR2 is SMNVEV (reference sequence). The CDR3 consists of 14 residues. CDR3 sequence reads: CASSLSSGHQPQHF. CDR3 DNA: TGTGCCAGCAGTTTATCCTCCGGTCATCAGCCCCAGCATTTT.

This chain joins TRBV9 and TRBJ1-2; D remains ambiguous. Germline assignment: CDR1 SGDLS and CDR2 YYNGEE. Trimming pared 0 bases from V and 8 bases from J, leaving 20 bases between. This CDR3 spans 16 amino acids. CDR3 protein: CASSVAPGTGLGGYTF. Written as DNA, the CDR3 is TGTGCCAGCAGCGTAGCACCCGGCACCGGTCTCGGGGGCTACACCTTC.

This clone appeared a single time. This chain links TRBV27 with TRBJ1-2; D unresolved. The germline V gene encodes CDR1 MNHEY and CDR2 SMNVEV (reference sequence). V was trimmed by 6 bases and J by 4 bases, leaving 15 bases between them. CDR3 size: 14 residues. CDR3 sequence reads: CASRPATWSYGYTF. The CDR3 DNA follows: TGTGCCAGCAGACCGGCAACGTGGAGCTATGGCTACACCTTC.

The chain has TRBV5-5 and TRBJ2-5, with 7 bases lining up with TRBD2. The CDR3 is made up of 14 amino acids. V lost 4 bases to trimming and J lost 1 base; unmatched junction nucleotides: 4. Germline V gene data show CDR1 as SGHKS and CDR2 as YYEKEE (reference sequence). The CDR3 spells CASSPSGGQETQYF. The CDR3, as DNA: TGTGCCAGCAGCCCCTCGGGGGGCCAAGAGACCCAGTACTTC.

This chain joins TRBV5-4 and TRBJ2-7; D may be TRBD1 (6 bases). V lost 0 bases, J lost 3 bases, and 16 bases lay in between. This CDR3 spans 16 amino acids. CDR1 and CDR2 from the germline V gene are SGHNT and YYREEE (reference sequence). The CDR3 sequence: CASSLATGSTYYEQYF. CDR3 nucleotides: TGTGCCAGCAGCTTGGCCACAGGGAGTACCTACTACGAGCAGTACTTC.

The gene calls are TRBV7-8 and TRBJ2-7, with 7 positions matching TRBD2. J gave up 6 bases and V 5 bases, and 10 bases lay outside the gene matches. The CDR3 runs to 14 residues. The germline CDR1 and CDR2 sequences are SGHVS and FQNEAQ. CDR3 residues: CASSQPAGVSEQYF. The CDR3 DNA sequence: TGTGCCAGCAGCCAGCCCGCGGGGGTAAGCGAGCAGTACTTC.

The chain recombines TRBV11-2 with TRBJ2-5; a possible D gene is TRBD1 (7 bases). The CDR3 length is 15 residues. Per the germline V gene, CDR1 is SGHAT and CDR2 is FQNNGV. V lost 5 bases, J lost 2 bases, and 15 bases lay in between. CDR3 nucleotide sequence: TGTGCCAGCAGCGGATCGACAGGGAGGCAAGAGACCCAGTACTTC. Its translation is CASSGSTGRQETQYF.

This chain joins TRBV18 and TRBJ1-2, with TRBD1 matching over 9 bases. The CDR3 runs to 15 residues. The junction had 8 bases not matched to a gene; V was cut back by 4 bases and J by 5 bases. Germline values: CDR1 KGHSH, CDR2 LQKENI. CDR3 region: CASSLRPGQGYGYTF. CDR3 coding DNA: TGTGCCAGCTCACTCAGGCCGGGACAGGGATATGGCTACACCTTC.